This T cell receptor (beta chain) was retrieved from a study of vaccination and CD4 T cells after COVID-19. With V trimmed by 6 bases and J by 4 bases, 9 bases remained unmatched. The CDR3 totals 15 residues. From germline, CDR1 is SGHTA and CDR2 FQGNSA. Documented treatment: approximately nine-day PBMC culture with coronavirus spike peptide pools or control peptides (ViraFEST assay). Peptide pools at around 9.6 ug/ml stimulated 2 million or so PBMCs per well with roughly 9 IU/ml IL-2. Each of days 3 and 7 saw half the medium replaced by fresh IL-2 medium. The study sequenced cultured CD4+ T cell DNA using the Oncomine TCR Beta short-read assay. MiXCR, run by TCRdb on the PCR reads, gives a single entry per CDR3 protein. The table lists 9,000 to 15,000 distinct CDR3 sequences, roughly 43% of them singletons. As to this clonotype: What it binds is unknown.

Study-level points and caveats: Analysis covered relatively few convalescent patients and lacked any early post-infection timepoints.

The source is a human donor who had recovered from COVID-19. The chain carries TRBV7-2 and TRBJ2-5, with TRBD1 identical over 9 bases. The sample taken for sequencing was CD4+ T cells from blood, cultured in vitro. CDR3 sequence: CASRLQGAIRETQYF. CDR3 in DNA: TGTGCCAGCAGGTTACAGGGGGCGATACGAGAGACCCAGTACTTC.